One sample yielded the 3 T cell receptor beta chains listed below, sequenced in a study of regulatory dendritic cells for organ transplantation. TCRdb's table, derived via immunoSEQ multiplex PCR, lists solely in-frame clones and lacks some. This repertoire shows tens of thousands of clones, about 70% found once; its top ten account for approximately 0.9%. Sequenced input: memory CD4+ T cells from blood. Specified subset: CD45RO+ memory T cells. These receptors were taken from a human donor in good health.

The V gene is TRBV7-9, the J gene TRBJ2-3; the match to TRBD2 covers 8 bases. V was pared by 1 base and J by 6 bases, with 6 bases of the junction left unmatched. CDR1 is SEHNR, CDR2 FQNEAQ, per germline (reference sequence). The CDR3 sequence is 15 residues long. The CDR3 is CASSLGGLVDDTQYF. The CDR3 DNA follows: TGTGCCAGCAGCTTAGGGGGACTAGTGGATGATACGCAGTATTTT.

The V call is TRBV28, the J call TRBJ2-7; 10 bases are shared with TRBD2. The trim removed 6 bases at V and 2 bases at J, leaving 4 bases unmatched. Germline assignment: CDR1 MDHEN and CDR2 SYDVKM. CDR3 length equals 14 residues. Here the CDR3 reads CASRPAGGTYEQYF. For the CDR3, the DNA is TGTGCCAGCAGGCCAGCGGGGGGGACCTACGAGCAGTACTTC.

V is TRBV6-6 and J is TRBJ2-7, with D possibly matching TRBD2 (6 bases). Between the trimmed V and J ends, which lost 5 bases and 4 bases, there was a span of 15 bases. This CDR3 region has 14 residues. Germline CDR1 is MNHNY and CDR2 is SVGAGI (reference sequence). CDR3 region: CASSPAGGRYEQYF. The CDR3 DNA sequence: TGTGCCAGCAGTCCCGCCGGGGGAAGGTACGAGCAGTACTTC.